Described below is a single T cell receptor (beta chain) sequence and its context. What antigen it recognizes has not been identified. Per-base qualities were not stored, and no clone one base away is much larger. What this sample's time point label stands for: about 28 days (+/-7) after the second vaccine dose. AZD1222 recipients given second doses at about 4 weeks or at about 12 weeks were pooled, since spike-specific TCR depth and breadth were not found to differ between the two schedules. Samples from vaccinated people were obtained from the UK trials COV001 and COV002, which included a single-blind randomized controlled phase 2/3 trial of AZD1222 (ChAdOx1 nCoV-19) in healthy adults. Trial participant PBMC samples were collected at day 0 and day 28 after the second dose for TCRbeta chain sequencing. The CDR3 regions of human TCRbeta chains were analyzed by immunosequencing. The original methods were these. TCRs in the repertoires were compared against a reference library of SARS-CoV-2-specific TCRs that had been generated with the MIRA antigen-specificity platform. Breadth meant the fraction of unique TCRs that were SARS-CoV-2-associated, whereas depth meant the fraction of total T cells that were SARS-CoV-2-associated. Using the MIRA data, each spike-specific TCR was mapped to the spike region that the TCR reacts to and placed in a CD4 or CD8 class. Log10-transformed breadth and depth values were compared by one-way ANOVA with Sidak's multiple comparisons tests. Here the immuneACCESS table is served through TCRdb, limited to in-frame sequences with V and J called. Missing clones are a known gap in these copies; in checked studies unresolved V genes cover under half, and the rest lacks a known reason. V, J and clone size derive from that table, while D and trimming were established from the DNA sequence. This sample is represented by some 200,000 clones; 85% to 90% of them were singletons. Of the sample, roughly 26% is held by the ten largest clones.

This sample was taken from a study of T cell responses to AZD1222 COVID-19 vaccine (TCRdb year 2021). With regard to the full study: TCR sequencing was performed for roughly 250 trial participants, of whom about 200 were given two doses of AZD1222 and approximately 25 were given two doses of MenACWY control vaccine. Enrollment into the trials was organized by age into subgroups of 18-55, 56-69 and 70-plus years, and those subgroups contained roughly 160, 29 and 62 TCR-sequenced participants, respectively. General study outcomes and caveats: Most participants were white British and females outnumbered males, and the authors suggested that clonal diversity may have been underestimated. Epitopes outside the regions mutated in the B.1.351 and B.1.1.7 variants were reportedly recognized by nearly half of the unique spike-specific TCRs. A significant rise in spike-specific TCR breadth and depth was observed after two AZD1222 doses relative to day 0 and relative to MenACWY recipients. CD4 TCRs associated with the vaccine covered the entire spike protein, and the dominant responses were in regions 160-218 and 743-854. Because no day 14 peak-response samples were available, repertoires were characterized only after the peak T cell response. Conclusions about previously exposed vaccinees were limited because only 5 or 6 AZD1222 recipients were SARS-CoV-2 seropositive at baseline. In the small 56-69-year group, the increase in depth fell short of significance, most likely because of low power.

Sequences LNHDA (CDR1) and SQIVND (CDR2) are obtained from the germline V gene (reference sequence). The CDR3, cysteine through phenylalanine, is 15 amino acids long. Kept here is only the CDR3 DNA, which spans 45 bases and is read in frame from base 1. At the junction V is shortened by 5 bases and J by 4 bases, with 15 bases in between. Source: peripheral blood, taken 28 days after the second AZD1222 dose. The rearrangement joined TRBV19 to TRBJ2-4; possibly the D gene is TRBD1, per 6 matching bases. The TCR sequence derives from an adult who received the AZD1222 COVID-19 vaccine. The CDR3 protein: CASSLTGTLKNIQYF. The DNA sequence reads TGTGCCAGTAGTCTGACCGGGACACTAAAAAACATTCAGTACTTC.